Shown below are 25 T cell receptor beta chains from a single sample sequenced in a study of blood T cell repertoires in COVID-19 (TCRdb year 2020). The library was made by the immunoSEQ multiplex PCR assay. This immuneACCESS table, as held by TCRdb, lists in-frame sequences with V and J called but not all clones. Of the missing ones, under half trace to an unresolved V gene in checked studies; the others have no known cause. This sample gives roughly 120,000 clones in total; just over 85% of them show up just once. Together, the top ten hold about 0.9% of the sample. Sequencing was carried out using peripheral blood. The source of these receptors is a woman in her forties or fifties with active or convalescent COVID-19.

This clone was recorded only once. The V and J genes are TRBV27 and TRBJ2-1, with D possibly TRBD2 on 8 matching bases. This CDR3 has 15 residues. V was shortened by 7 bases and J by 4 bases, with 17 bases between the two germline ends. Germline loops: CDR1 MNHEY, CDR2 SMNVEV (reference sequence). The CDR3 DNA reads as TGTGCCAGCACCACGGGGGGGGACAGTTACAATGAGCAGTTCTTC. This sequence encodes CASTTGGDSYNEQFF.

The rearrangement links TRBV28 to TRBJ1-2, with unresolved D. Germline CDR1 is MDHEN and CDR2 is SYDVKM. CDR3 length: 13 amino acids. The V end lost 3 bases, the J end lost 4 bases, and 9 bases lay between the germline ends. The CDR3 sequence: CASSLSQAYGYTF. CDR3 DNA sequence: TGTGCCAGCAGTTTGTCCCAAGCCTATGGCTACACCTTC.

Worth noting for this clone: The sample has other DNA sequences that encode this CDR3 too. The chain links TRBV19 to TRBJ1-1; no firm D call. Trimming removed 3 bases from V and 2 bases from J, with 7 bases in between. The CDR3 runs 13 residues. CDR1 and CDR2 (germline): LNHDA, SQIVND (reference sequence). The CDR3 protein is CASSIRGNTEAFF. The CDR3 DNA sequence: TGTGCCAGTAGTATTAGAGGCAACACTGAAGCTTTCTTT. The entire variable domain, with the rest obtained from reference TRBV19 and TRBJ1-1, is as follows: DGGITQSPKYLFRKEGQNVTLSCEQNLNHDAMYWYRQDPGQGLRLIYYSQIVNDFQKGDIAEGYSVSREKKESFPLTVTSAQKNPTAFYLCASSIRGNTEAFFGQGTRLTVV.

The CDR3 region is CASSYVPGYEQYF. CDR3 nucleotide sequence: TGTGCCAGCAGTTACGTGCCCGGGTACGAGCAGTACTTC. The chain uses TRBV6-5 and TRBJ2-7; D is undetermined. Germline V gives CDR1 MNHEY, CDR2 SVGAGI. The V end lost 2 bases, the J end lost 4 bases, and 9 bases lay between the germline ends. The CDR3 is made up of 13 amino acids.

Within the sample, this clone is medium-sized. The chain carries TRBV6-5 and TRBJ1-4; 9 bases line up with TRBD1. The CDR3 runs 15 residues. J lost 6 bases, V lost 0 bases, and 2 bases had no gene match. CDR1 MNHEY and CDR2 SVGAGI come from the germline V gene. CDR3: CASSYSGQGYEKLFF. CDR3 bases: TGTGCCAGCAGTTACTCGGGACAGGGATATGAAAAACTGTTTTTT.

The CDR3 DNA sequence: TGCGCCAGCAGCGCTTCTAGTTACAATGAGCAGTTCTTC. Its protein is CASSASSYNEQFF. The chain is built from TRBV5-1 and TRBJ2-1; unclear D gene. CDR3 length equals 13 residues. Germline loops: CDR1 SGHRS, CDR2 YFSETQ. Trimming cost V 4 bases and J 4 bases, with 9 bases left between them.

The chain links TRBV4-2 to TRBJ1-3; 7 nucleotides align to TRBD1. The length of the CDR3 is 17 residues. V shed 0 bases and J 2 bases; nucleotides not matched to a gene: 7. Per the germline V gene, CDR1 is LGHNA and CDR2 is YNFKEQ. Written as DNA, the CDR3 is TGTGCCAGCAGCCAAGAAGGCAGGGGGATTACTGGAAACACCATATATTTT. Its protein product is CASSQEGRGITGNTIYF.

The genes are TRBV20-1 and TRBJ2-7; D not certain. Trimming shortened V by 3 bases and J by 0 bases, and 12 bases separated the two germline ends. The CDR3 is 14 amino acids. Germline lookup yields CDR1 DFQATT and CDR2 SNEGSKA (reference sequence). CDR3 region: CSASTGGSSYEQYF. The CDR3 bases are TGCAGTGCTAGTACTGGCGGTAGCTCCTACGAGCAGTACTTC.

The rearrangement joins TRBV19 to TRBJ1-5; D is possibly TRBD1 (6 bases). V lost 5 bases and J 2 bases, leaving 10 bases between the germline ends. The germline CDR1 and CDR2 sequences are LNHDA and SQIVND (reference sequence). The CDR3 runs 14 residues. CDR3 in DNA: TGTGCCAGTAGTGCGTCAGGGGGCAATCAGCCCCAGCATTTT. Amino acid sequence: CASSASGGNQPQHF. Full variable domain (remainder filled in from reference TRBV19 and TRBJ1-5): DGGITQSPKYLFRKEGQNVTLSCEQNLNHDAMYWYRQDPGQGLRLIYYSQIVNDFQKGDIAEGYSVSREKKESFPLTVTSAQKNPTAFYLCASSASGGNQPQHFGDGTRLSIL.

The chain joins TRBV4-2 to TRBJ2-3; D is possibly TRBD2 (5 bases). Germline lookup yields CDR1 LGHNA and CDR2 YNFKEQ. This CDR3 spans 13 amino acids. Trimming pared 3 bases from V and 2 bases from J, leaving 6 bases between. The CDR3 loop reads CASSQEATDTQYF. Written as DNA, the CDR3 is TGTGCCAGCAGCCAGGAGGCCACAGATACGCAGTATTTT.

The sample holds one count of this clone. The chain is built from TRBV9 and TRBJ2-2; a weak D match, TRBD1 (6 bases). The V end was cut by 3 bases, the J end by 5 bases, with 17 bases between. CDR1 and CDR2 from the germline V gene are SGDLS and YYNGEE. The CDR3 has 16 residues. The CDR3 reads CASSASGTPWTGELFF. For the CDR3, the DNA is TGTGCCAGCAGCGCGTCCGGGACACCTTGGACCGGGGAGCTGTTTTTT.

CDR3 loop: CASSLNPGDGEQFF. The CDR3 coding sequence is TGTGCCAGCAGCTTAAATCCAGGGGACGGGGAGCAGTTCTTC. The chain joins TRBV7-3 to TRBJ2-1; tentative D call: TRBD1 (6 bases). With 1 base removed from V and 10 bases from J, the gap between germline ends came to 14 bases. CDR1 and CDR2 (germline): SGHTA, FQGTGA. The CDR3 spans 14 residues.

This clone was observed a few times. This chain joins TRBV10-3 and TRBJ2-3, with 7 positions matching TRBD2. The CDR3 has 15 residues. V lost 5 bases to trimming and J lost 2 bases; unmatched junction nucleotides: 7. Germline CDR1 and CDR2: ENHRY and SYGVKD. The CDR3 coding sequence is TGTGCCATCAGTAGCGGGGTAGGGCTCACAGATACGCAGTATTTT. It codes for CAISSGVGLTDTQYF.

The genes are TRBV2 and TRBJ2-1, with 11 bases lining up with TRBD2. The CDR3 spans 14 residues. Losses at the gene ends were 7 bases for V and 6 bases for J; bases not matched to a gene: 5. CDR1 SNHLY and CDR2 FYNNEI come from the germline V gene. The CDR3 is CASNVLAGVNEQFF. In DNA, the CDR3 is TGTGCCAGCAACGTACTAGCGGGGGTCAATGAGCAGTTCTTC.

The sample holds one count of this clone. The rearrangement joins TRBV5-6 to TRBJ2-7; 9 nucleotides line up with TRBD1. V was clipped by 2 bases and J by 1 base; unmatched bases: 4. The CDR3 has 15 residues. Germline V CDR1 and CDR2: SGHDT, YYEEEE. The CDR3 sequence is CASSLPGTGSYEQYF. The CDR3 nucleotides are TGTGCCAGCAGCTTACCCGGGACAGGGTCCTACGAGCAGTACTTC.

The CDR3, as DNA: TGTGCCAGTAGTATCCCGGGTGATACGCAGTATTTT. Translating gives CASSIPGDTQYF. The V call is TRBV19, the J call TRBJ2-3; no firm D call. In germline, CDR1 is LNHDA, CDR2 SQIVND (reference sequence). The V end was cut by 3 bases, the J end by 6 bases, with 7 bases between. The CDR3 is 12 residues long. Full variable domain (outside the CDR3, taken from reference TRBV19 and TRBJ2-3): DGGITQSPKYLFRKEGQNVTLSCEQNLNHDAMYWYRQDPGQGLRLIYYSQIVNDFQKGDIAEGYSVSREKKESFPLTVTSAQKNPTAFYLCASSIPGDTQYFGPGTRLTVL.

CDR3 residues: CASSHSGTDTQYF. As DNA, the CDR3 is TGTGCCAGTAGTCACTCTGGCACAGATACGCAGTATTTT. The gene calls are TRBV19 and TRBJ2-3, with D unclear. There are 13 residues in the CDR3. Germline CDR1 reads LNHDA; CDR2 reads SQIVND (reference sequence). The V end lost 5 bases, the J end lost 1 base, and 7 bases lay between the germline ends.

This clone was recorded a few times. V and J are TRBV5-5 and TRBJ2-1; 8 bases map to TRBD2. V shed 0 bases and J 8 bases; nucleotides not matched to a gene: 1. CDR1 is SGHKS and CDR2 is YYEKEE in the germline V gene (reference sequence). The CDR3 contains 13 residues. The CDR3 DNA reads as TGTGCCAGCAGCTTGGCGGGAGGGTATGAGCAGTTCTTC. It codes for CASSLAGGYEQFF. The full variable domain, its missing parts supplied by reference TRBV5-5 and TRBJ2-1, is DAGVTQSPTHLIKTRGQQVTLRCSPISGHKSVSWYQQVLGQGPQFIFQYYEKEERGRGNFPDRFSARQFPNYSSELNVNALLLGDSALYLCASSLAGGYEQFFGPGTRLTVL.

The V gene is TRBV5-1, the J gene TRBJ1-4, with D perhaps TRBD1 (6 bases). V shed 4 bases and J shed 5 bases, with 12 bases lying between them. Germline V gene data show CDR1 as SGHRS and CDR2 as YFSETQ. CDR3 size: 14 residues. CDR3 amino acids: CASSPDSENEKLFF. DNA of the CDR3: TGCGCCAGCAGCCCGGACAGTGAAAATGAAAAACTGTTTTTT.

CDR3 coding DNA: TGCAGCGTTGAAAGCGGGAAAGCTTTCTTT. It is translated as CSVESGKAFF. The chain employs TRBV29-1 and TRBJ1-1; D uncertain. The ends were cut back, 2 bases at V and 9 bases at J, with 7 bases in the middle. This CDR3 has 10 amino acids. Germline V gene lookup returns CDR1 SQVTM and CDR2 ANQGSEA. The variable domain in full, completed from reference TRBV29-1 and TRBJ1-1, reads SAVISQKPSRDICQRGTSLTIQCQVDSQVTMMFWYRQQPGQSLTLIATANQGSEATYESGFVIDKFPISRPNLTFSTLTVSNMSPEDSSIYLCSVESGKAFFGQGTRLTVV.

This clone was seen only once. The chain is built from TRBV14 and TRBJ2-1; possibly TRBD2 for D (5 bases). CDR1 is SGHDN and CDR2 is FVKESK in the germline V gene. V lost 2 bases to trimming and J lost 5 bases, with 19 bases between them. The CDR3 totals 17 residues. The CDR3 here is CASSQPFGSKEDNEQFF. DNA of the CDR3: TGTGCCAGCAGCCAACCCTTTGGGAGCAAGGAGGACAATGAGCAGTTCTTC.

The chain is built from TRBV28 and TRBJ2-7; D gene ambiguous. The CDR3 covers 12 residues. The germline V gene has CDR1 MDHEN and CDR2 SYDVKM. The V and J ends lost 7 bases and 0 bases respectively, with 7 bases between them. CDR3 amino acids: CASTLSSYEQYF. The DNA for the CDR3 is TGTGCCAGCACCCTCAGCTCCTACGAGCAGTACTTC.

The chain recombines TRBV7-9 with TRBJ1-1; D is undetermined. V was clipped by 4 bases and J by 4 bases, with 16 bases between them. From germline, CDR1 is SEHNR and CDR2 FQNEAQ (reference sequence). The CDR3 consists of 15 residues. The CDR3 region is CASSSRLTGGTEAFF. The CDR3 region has the DNA TGTGCCAGCAGCTCGCGGCTGACTGGTGGCACTGAAGCTTTCTTT.

The chain recombines TRBV4-1 with TRBJ2-1, with TRBD1 as a possible D gene (6 bases). Trimming took 0 bases from V and 0 from J, leaving 15 bases between them. CDR1 is MGHRA, CDR2 YSYEKL, per germline. The CDR3 contains 18 residues. The CDR3 coding sequence is TGCGCCAGCAGCCAAGAGGGGGCCTGGCAGGGCTCCTACAATGAGCAGTTCTTC. This codes for CASSQEGAWQGSYNEQFF.

J is TRBJ2-3 and V is TRBV2; D unresolved. The ends were cut back, 3 bases at V and 5 bases at J, with 15 bases in the middle. This CDR3 comprises 15 residues. Germline V gives CDR1 SNHLY, CDR2 FYNNEI. The CDR3 loop is CASSDSYMGQDTQYF. CDR3 nucleotide sequence: TGTGCCAGCAGTGACTCGTATATGGGCCAAGATACGCAGTATTTT.